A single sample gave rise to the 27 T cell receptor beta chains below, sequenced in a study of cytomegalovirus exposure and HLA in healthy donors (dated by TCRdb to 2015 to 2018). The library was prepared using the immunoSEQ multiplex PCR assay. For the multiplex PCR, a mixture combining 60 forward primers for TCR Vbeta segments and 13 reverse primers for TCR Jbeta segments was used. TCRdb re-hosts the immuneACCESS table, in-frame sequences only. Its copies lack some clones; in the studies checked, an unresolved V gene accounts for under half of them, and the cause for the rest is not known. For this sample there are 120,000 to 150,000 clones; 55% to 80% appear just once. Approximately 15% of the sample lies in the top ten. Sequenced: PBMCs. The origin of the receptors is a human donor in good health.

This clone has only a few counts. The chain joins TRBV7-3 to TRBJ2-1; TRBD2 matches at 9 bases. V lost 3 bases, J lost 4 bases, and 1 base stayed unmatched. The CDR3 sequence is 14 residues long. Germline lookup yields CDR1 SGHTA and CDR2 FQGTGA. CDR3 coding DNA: TGTGCCAGCAGCTTTAGCGGGGGTTACAATGAGCAGTTCTTC. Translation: CASSFSGGYNEQFF.

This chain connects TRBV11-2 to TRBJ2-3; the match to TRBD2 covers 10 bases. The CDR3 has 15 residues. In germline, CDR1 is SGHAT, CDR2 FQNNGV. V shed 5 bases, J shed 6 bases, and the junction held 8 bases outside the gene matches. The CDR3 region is CASSPGTSAADTQYF. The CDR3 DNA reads TGTGCCAGCAGCCCCGGGACTAGCGCTGCCGATACGCAGTATTTT.

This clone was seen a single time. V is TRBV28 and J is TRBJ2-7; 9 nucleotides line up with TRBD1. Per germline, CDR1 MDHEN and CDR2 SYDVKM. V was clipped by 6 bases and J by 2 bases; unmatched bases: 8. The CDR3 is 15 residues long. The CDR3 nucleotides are TGTGCCAGCAGCACCCCGGGACAGGGACCCTACGAGCAGTACTTC. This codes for CASSTPGQGPYEQYF.

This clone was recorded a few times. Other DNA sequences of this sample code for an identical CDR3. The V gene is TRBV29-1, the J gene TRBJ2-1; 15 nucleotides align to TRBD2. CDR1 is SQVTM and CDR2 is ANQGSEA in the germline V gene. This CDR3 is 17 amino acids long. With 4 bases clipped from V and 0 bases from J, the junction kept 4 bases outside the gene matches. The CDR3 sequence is CSVGGLAGGSSYNEQFF. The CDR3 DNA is TGCAGCGTTGGTGGACTAGCGGGGGGGAGCTCCTACAATGAGCAGTTCTTC.

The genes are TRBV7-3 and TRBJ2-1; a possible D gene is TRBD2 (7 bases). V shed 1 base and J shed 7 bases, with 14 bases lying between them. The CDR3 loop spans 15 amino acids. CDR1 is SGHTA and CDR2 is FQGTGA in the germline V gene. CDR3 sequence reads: CASSLSGGAGNEQFF. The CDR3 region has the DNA TGTGCCAGCAGCTTAAGTGGGGGGGCGGGAAATGAGCAGTTCTTC.

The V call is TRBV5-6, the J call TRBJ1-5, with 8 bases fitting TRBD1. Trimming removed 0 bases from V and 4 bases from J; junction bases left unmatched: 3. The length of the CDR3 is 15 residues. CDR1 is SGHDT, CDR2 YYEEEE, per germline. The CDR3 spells CASSLGDRRNQPQHF. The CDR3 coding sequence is TGTGCCAGCAGCTTGGGGGACAGGCGGAATCAGCCCCAGCATTTT. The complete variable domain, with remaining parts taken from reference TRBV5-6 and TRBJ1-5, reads DAGVTQSPTHLIKTRGQQVTLRCSPKSGHDTVSWYQQALGQGPQFIFQYYEEEERQRGNFPDRFSGHQFPNYSSELNVNALLLGDSALYLCASSLGDRRNQPQHFGDGTRLSIL.

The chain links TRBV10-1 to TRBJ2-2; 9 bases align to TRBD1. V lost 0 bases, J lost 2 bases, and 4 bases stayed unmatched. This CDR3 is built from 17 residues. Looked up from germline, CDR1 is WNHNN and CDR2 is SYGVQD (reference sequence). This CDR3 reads CASSESGTGSNTGELFF. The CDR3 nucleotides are TGCGCCAGCAGTGAGTCTGGGACAGGGTCAAACACCGGGGAGCTGTTTTTT.

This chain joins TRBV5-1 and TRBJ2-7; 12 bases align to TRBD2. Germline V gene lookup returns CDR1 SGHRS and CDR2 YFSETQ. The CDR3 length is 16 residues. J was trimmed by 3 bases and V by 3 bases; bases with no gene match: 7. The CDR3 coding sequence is TGCGCCAGCAGCTCTTCTAGCGGGGGGGCCCTCTACGAGCAGTACTTC. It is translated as CASSSSSGGALYEQYF.

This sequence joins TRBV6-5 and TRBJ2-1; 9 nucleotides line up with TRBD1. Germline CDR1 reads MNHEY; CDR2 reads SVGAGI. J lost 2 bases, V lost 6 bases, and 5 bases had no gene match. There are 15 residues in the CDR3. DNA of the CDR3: TGTGCCAGCAGAAACAGGGGGCGCCCCTACAATGAGCAGTTCTTC. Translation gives CASRNRGRPYNEQFF.

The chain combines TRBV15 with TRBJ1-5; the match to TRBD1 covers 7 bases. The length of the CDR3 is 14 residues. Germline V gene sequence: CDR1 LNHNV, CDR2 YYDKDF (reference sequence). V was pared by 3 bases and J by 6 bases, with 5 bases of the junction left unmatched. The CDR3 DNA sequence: TGTGCCACCAGCAGGGGGGACAGAGTTCAGCCCCAGCATTTT. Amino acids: CATSRGDRVQPQHF.

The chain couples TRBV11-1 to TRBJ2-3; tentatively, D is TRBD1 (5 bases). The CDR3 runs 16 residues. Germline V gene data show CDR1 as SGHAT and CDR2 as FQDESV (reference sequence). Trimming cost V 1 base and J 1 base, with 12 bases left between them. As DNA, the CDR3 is TGTGCCAGCAGCTTAGGGGGCCGTCCGGGCACAGATACGCAGTATTTT. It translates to CASSLGGRPGTDTQYF.

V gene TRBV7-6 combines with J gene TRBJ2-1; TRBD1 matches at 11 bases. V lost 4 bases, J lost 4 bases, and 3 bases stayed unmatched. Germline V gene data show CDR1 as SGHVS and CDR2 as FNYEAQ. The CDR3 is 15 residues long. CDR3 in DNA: TGTGCCAGCAGCTCACGGGACAGGGGGTACAATGAGCAGTTCTTC. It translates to CASSSRDRGYNEQFF.

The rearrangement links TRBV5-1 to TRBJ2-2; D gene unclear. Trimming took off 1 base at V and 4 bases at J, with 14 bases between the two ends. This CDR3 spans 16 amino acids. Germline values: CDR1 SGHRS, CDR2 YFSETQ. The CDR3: CASSLYTLERTGELFF. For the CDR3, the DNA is TGCGCCAGCAGCTTGTACACCCTTGAACGCACCGGGGAGCTGTTTTTT. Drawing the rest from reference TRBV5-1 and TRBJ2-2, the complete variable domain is KAGVTQTPRYLIKTRGQQVTLSCSPISGHRSVSWYQQTPGQGLQFLFEYFSETQRNKGNFPGRFSGRQFSNSRSEMNVSTLELGDSALYLCASSLYTLERTGELFFGEGSRLTVL.

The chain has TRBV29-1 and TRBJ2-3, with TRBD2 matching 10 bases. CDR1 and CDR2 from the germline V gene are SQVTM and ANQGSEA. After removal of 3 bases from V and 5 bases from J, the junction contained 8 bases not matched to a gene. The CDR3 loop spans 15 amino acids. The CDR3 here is CSVEGRAGGRDTQYF. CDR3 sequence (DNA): TGCAGCGTTGAGGGTCGAGCGGGGGGGCGAGATACGCAGTATTTT.

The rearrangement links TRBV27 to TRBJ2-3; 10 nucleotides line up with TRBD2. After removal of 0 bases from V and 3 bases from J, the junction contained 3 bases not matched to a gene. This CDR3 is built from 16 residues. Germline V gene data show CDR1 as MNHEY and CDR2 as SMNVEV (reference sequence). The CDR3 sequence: CASSLSASGSTDTQYF. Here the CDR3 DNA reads TGTGCCAGCAGTTTATCTGCTAGCGGGAGTACAGATACGCAGTATTTT.

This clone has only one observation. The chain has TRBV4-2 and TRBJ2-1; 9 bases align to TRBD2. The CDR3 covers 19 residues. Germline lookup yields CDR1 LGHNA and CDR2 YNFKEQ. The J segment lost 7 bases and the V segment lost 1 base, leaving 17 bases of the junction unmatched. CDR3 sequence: CASSQGDLLFRRGGNEQFF. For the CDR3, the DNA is TGTGCCAGCAGCCAAGGCGACCTACTGTTTCGGCGGGGGGGTAATGAGCAGTTCTTC.

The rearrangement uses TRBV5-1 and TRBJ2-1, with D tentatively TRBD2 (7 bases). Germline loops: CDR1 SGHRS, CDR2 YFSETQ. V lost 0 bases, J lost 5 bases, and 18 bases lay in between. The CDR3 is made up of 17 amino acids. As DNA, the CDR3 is TGCGCCAGCAGCTTGGTGCCTAGCGGAGGGGGGGACAATGAGCAGTTCTTC. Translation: CASSLVPSGGGDNEQFF.

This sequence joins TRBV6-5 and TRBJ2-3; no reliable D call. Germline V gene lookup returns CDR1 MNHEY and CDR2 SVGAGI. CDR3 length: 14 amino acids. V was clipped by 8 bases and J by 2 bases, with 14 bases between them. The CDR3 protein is CASAIEASTDTQYF. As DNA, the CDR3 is TGTGCCAGCGCCATTGAGGCCTCCACAGATACGCAGTATTTT.

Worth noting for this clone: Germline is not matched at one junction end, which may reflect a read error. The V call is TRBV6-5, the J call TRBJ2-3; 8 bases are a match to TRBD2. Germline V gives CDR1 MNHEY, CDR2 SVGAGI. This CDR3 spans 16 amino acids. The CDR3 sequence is CASSYSREGGPDTQYF. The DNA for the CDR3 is TGTGCCAGCAGTTACTCACGGGAGGGAGGGCCAGATACACAGTATTTT.

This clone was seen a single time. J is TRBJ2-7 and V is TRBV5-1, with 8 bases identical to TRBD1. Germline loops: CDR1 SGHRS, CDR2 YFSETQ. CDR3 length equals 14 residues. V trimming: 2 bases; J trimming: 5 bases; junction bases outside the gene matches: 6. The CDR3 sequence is CASSFGQGIDEQYF. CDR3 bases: TGCGCCAGCAGCTTTGGACAGGGTATCGACGAGCAGTACTTC.

CDR3: CASSEGQGNGYTF. CDR3 DNA: TGTGCCAGCAGCGAGGGACAGGGGAATGGCTACACCTTC. V is TRBV5-6 and J is TRBJ1-2, with 10 bases lining up with TRBD1. V dropped 4 bases and J dropped 6; count of bases not matched to a gene: 3. The CDR3 has 13 residues. The germline gives CDR1 SGHDT, CDR2 YYEEEE.

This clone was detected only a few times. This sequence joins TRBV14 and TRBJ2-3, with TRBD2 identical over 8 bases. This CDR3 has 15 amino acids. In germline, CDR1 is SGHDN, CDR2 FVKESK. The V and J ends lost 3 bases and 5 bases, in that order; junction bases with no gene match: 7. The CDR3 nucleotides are TGTGCCAGCAGCCACGCGGGGGGCCCTCTAGATACGCAGTATTTT. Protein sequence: CASSHAGGPLDTQYF.

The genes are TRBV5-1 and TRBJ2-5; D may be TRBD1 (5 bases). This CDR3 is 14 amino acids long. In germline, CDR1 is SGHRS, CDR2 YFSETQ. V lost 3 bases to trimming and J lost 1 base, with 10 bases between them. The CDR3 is CASSSQGSQETQYF. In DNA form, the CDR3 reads TGCGCCAGCAGCTCGCAGGGATCCCAAGAGACCCAGTACTTC.

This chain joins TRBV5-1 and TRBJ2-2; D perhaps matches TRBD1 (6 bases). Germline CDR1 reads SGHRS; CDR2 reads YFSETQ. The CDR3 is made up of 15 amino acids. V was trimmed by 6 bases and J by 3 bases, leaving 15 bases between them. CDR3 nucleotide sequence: TGCGCCAGCACTCTCCCAGGGGCTGACACCGGGGAGCTGTTTTTT. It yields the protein CASTLPGADTGELFF. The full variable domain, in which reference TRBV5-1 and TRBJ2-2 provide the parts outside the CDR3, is KAGVTQTPRYLIKTRGQQVTLSCSPISGHRSVSWYQQTPGQGLQFLFEYFSETQRNKGNFPGRFSGRQFSNSRSEMNVSTLELGDSALYLCASTLPGADTGELFFGEGSRLTVL.

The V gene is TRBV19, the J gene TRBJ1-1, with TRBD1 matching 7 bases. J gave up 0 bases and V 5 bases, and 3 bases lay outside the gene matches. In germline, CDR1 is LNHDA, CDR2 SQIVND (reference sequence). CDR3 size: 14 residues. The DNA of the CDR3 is TGTGCCAGTAGTCCGACAGGGATGAACACTGAAGCTTTCTTT. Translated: CASSPTGMNTEAFF. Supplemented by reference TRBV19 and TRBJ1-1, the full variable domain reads DGGITQSPKYLFRKEGQNVTLSCEQNLNHDAMYWYRQDPGQGLRLIYYSQIVNDFQKGDIAEGYSVSREKKESFPLTVTSAQKNPTAFYLCASSPTGMNTEAFFGQGTRLTVV.

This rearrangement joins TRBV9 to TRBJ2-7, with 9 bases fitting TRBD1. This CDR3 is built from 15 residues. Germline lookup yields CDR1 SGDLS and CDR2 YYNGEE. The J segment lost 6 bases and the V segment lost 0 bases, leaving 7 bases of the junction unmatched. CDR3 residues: CASSVGPGQGFEQYF. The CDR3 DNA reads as TGTGCCAGCAGCGTAGGTCCGGGACAGGGCTTCGAGCAGTACTTC.

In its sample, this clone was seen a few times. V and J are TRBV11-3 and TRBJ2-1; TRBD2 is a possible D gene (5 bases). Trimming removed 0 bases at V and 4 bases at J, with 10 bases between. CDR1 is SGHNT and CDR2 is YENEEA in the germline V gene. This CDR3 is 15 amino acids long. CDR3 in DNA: TGTGCCAGCAGCTTAGATGCCGGGGAGTACAATGAGCAGTTCTTC. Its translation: CASSLDAGEYNEQFF.